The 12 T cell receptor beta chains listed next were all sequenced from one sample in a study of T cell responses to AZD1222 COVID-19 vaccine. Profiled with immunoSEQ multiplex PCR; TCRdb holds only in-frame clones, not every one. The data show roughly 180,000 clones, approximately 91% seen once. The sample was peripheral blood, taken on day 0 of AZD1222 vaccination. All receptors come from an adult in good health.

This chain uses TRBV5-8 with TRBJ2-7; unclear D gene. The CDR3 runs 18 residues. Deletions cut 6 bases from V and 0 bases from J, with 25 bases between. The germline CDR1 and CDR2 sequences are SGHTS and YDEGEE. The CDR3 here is CASTLGSGADFSSYEQYF. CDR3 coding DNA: TGTGCCAGCACCCTTGGATCCGGAGCAGACTTCAGCTCCTACGAGCAGTACTTC. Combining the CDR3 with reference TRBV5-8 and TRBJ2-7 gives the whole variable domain EAGVTQSPTHLIKTRGQQATLRCSPISGHTSVYWYQQALGLGLQFLLWYDEGEERNRGNFPPRFSGRQFPNYSSELNVNALELEDSALYLCASTLGSGADFSSYEQYFGPGTRLTVT.

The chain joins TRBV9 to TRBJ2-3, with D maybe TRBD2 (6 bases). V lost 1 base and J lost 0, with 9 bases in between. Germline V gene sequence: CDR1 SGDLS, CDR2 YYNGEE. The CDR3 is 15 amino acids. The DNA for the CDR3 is TGTGCCAGCAGCGTATCCGGGACTAGCACAGATACGCAGTATTTT. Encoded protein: CASSVSGTSTDTQYF.

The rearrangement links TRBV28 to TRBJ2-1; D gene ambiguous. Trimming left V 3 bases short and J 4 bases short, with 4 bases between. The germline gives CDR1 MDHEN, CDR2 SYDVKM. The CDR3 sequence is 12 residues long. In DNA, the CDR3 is TGTGCCAGCAGTTTGCGTTACAATGAGCAGTTCTTC. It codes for CASSLRYNEQFF.

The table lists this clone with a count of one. The DNA of the CDR3 is TGTGCCACGACTTCAAGCCCTAACTATGGCTACACCTTC. Translation gives CATTSSPNYGYTF. The chain recombines TRBV11-2 with TRBJ1-2; D is unresolved. From germline, CDR1 is SGHAT and CDR2 FQNNGV. Trimming pared 10 bases from V and 0 bases from J, leaving 12 bases between. The CDR3 is 13 amino acids.

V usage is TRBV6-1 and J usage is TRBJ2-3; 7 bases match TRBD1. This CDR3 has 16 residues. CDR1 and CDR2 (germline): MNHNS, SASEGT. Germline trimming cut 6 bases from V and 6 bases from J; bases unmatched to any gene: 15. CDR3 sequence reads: CASSERGTVPRDTQYF. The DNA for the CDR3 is TGTGCCAGCAGCGAACGAGGGACAGTCCCCAGGGATACGCAGTATTTT.

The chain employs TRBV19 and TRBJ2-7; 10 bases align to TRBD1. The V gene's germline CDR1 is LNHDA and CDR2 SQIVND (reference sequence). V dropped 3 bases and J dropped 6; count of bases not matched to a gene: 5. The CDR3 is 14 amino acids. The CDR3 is CASSIDDRGREQYF. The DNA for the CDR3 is TGTGCCAGTAGTATTGACGACAGGGGGCGCGAGCAGTACTTC. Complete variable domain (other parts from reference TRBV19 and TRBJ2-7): DGGITQSPKYLFRKEGQNVTLSCEQNLNHDAMYWYRQDPGQGLRLIYYSQIVNDFQKGDIAEGYSVSREKKESFPLTVTSAQKNPTAFYLCASSIDDRGREQYFGPGTRLTVT.

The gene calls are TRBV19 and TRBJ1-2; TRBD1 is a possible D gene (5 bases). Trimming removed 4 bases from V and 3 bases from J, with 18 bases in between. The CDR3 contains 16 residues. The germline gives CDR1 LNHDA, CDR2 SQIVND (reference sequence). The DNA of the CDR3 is TGTGCCAGTAGTAGCCCCCTCCAGGGTACATACTATGGCTACACCTTC. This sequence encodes CASSSPLQGTYYGYTF. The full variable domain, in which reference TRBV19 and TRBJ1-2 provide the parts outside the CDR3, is DGGITQSPKYLFRKEGQNVTLSCEQNLNHDAMYWYRQDPGQGLRLIYYSQIVNDFQKGDIAEGYSVSREKKESFPLTVTSAQKNPTAFYLCASSSPLQGTYYGYTFGSGTRLTVV.

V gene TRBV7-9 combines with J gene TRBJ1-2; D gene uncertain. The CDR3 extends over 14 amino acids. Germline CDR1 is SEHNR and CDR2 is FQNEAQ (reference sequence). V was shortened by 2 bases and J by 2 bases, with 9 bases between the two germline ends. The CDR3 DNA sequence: TGTGCCAGCAGCTTATCATCGGCCAACTATGGCTACACCTTC. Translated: CASSLSSANYGYTF.

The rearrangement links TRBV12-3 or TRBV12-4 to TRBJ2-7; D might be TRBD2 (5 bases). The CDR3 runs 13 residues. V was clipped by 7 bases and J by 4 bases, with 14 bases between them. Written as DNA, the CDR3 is TGTGCCAGCACCCCGGGGAGTTTATACGAGCAGTACTTC. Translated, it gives CASTPGSLYEQYF.

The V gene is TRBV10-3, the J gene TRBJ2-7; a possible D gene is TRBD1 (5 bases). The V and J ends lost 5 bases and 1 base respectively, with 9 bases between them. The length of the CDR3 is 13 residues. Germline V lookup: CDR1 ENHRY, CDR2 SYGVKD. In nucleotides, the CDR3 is TGTGCCATCAGTTGGGGCGTTTCCTACGAGCAGTACTTC. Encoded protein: CAISWGVSYEQYF.

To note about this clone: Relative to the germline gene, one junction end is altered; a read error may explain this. The CDR3 sequence is CASSSGQGATDF. CDR3 DNA sequence: TGTGCCAGCAGTTCCGGACAGGGGGCGACCGACTTC. V usage is TRBV27 and J usage is TRBJ1-2; TRBD1 agrees at 11 bases. Per the germline V gene, CDR1 is MNHEY and CDR2 is SMNVEV (reference sequence). CDR3 length equals 12 residues.

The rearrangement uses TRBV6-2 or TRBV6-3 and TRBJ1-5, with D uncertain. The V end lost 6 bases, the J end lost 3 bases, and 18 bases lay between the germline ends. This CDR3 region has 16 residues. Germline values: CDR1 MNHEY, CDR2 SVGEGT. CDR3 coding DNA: TGTGCCAGCAGCCTAAGAGGCGGCGGGCACAATCAGCCCCAGCATTTT. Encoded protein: CASSLRGGGHNQPQHF.